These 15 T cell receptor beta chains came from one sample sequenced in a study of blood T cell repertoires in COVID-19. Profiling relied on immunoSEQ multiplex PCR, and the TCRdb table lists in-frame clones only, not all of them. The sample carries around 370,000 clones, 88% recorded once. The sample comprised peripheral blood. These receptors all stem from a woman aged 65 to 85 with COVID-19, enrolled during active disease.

The CDR3 loop is CASSSDYAEAFF. CDR3 nucleotides: TGCGCCAGCAGCTCTGACTACGCTGAAGCTTTCTTT. The chain uses TRBV5-1 and TRBJ1-1; D ambiguous. Trimming stripped 3 bases from V and 6 bases from J, with 9 bases between. Germline V gives CDR1 SGHRS, CDR2 YFSETQ. The CDR3 extends over 12 amino acids.

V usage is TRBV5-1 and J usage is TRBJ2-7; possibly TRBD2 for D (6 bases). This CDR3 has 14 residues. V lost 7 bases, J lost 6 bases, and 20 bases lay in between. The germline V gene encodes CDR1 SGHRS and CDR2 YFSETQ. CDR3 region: CASARTGDASEQYF. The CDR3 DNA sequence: TGCGCCAGCGCACGTACGGGGGATGCGTCCGAGCAGTACTTC.

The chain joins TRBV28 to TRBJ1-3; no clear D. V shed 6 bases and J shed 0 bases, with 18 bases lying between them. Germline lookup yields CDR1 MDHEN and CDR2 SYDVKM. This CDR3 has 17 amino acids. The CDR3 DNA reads TGTGCCAGCAGCTCCTCTTGGAGTCTACTCTCTGGAAACACCATATATTTT. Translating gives CASSSSWSLLSGNTIYF.

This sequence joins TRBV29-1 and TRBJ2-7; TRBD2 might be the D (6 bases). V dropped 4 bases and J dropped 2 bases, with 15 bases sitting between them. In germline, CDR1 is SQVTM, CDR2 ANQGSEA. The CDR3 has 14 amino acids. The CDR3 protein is CSVVEGRLTYEQYF. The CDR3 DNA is TGCAGCGTTGTGGAGGGCCGACTAACCTACGAGCAGTACTTC.

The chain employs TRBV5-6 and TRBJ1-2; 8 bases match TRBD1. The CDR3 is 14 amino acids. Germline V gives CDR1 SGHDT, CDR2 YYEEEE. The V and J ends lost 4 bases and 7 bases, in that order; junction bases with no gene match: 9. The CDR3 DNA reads TGTGCCAGCAGCGAAGGGACAGGTAGTCCTGGCTACACCTTC. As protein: CASSEGTGSPGYTF.

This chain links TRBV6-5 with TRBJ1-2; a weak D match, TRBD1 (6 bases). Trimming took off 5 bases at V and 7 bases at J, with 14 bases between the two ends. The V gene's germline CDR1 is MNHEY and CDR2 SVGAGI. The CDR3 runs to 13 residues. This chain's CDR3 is CASSTYRTAGYTF. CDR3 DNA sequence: TGTGCCAGCAGTACCTACCGGACAGCTGGCTACACCTTC.

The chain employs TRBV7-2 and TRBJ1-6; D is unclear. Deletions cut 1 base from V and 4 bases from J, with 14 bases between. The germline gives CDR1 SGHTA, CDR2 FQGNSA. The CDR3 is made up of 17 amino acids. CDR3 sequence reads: CASSLGGSGLYNSPLHF. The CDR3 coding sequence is TGTGCCAGCAGCTTAGGAGGGTCCGGTCTTTATAATTCACCCCTCCACTTT.

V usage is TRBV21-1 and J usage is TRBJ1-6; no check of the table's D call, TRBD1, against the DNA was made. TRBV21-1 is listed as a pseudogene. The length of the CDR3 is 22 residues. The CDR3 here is CASKVGRGQHRGVRSYNSPLHF. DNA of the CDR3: TGTGCCAGCAAAGTGGGCAGGGGGCAACACCGGGGAGTAAGGTCCTATAATTCACCCCTCCACTTT.

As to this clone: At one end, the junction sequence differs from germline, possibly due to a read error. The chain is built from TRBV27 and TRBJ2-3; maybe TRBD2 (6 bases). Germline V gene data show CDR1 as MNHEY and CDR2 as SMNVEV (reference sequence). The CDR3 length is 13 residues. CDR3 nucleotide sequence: TGTGCCAGCGGTTTGACTAGATCGGATACGCAGTATTTT. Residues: CASGLTRSDTQYF.

The CDR3 DNA sequence: TGTGCCAGCAGATCTGAGGGACAGGGAGAAGAGACCCAGTACTTC. Its translation is CASRSEGQGEETQYF. This sequence joins TRBV27 and TRBJ2-5; 9 positions match TRBD1. V gave up 6 bases and J gave up 3 bases; unmatched junction bases: 8. The CDR3 is 15 amino acids. Germline CDR1 MNHEY, CDR2 SMNVEV (reference sequence).

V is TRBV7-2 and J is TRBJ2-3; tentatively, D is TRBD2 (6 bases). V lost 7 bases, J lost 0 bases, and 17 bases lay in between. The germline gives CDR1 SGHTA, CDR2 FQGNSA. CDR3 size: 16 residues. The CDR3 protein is CASTLGSAASTDTQYF. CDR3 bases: TGTGCCAGCACCCTCGGGAGCGCCGCTAGCACAGATACGCAGTATTTT.

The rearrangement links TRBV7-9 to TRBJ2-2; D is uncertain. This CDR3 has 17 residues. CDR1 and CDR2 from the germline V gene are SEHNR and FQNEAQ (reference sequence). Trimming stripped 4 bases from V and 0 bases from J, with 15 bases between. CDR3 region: CASSSPPGGPNTGELFF. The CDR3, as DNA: TGTGCCAGCAGCTCCCCTCCCGGCGGTCCGAACACCGGGGAGCTGTTTTTT.

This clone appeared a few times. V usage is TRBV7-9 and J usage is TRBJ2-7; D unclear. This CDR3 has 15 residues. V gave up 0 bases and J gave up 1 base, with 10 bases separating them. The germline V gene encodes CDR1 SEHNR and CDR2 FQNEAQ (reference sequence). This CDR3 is CASSLAVYGSYEQYF. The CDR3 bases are TGTGCCAGCAGCTTAGCGGTGTACGGGTCCTACGAGCAGTACTTC.

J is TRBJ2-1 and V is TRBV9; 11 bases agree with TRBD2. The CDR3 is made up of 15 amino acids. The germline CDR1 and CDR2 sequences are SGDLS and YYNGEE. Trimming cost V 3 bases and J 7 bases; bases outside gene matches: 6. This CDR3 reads CASSALAGENNEQFF. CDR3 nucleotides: TGTGCCAGCAGCGCACTAGCGGGGGAAAATAATGAGCAGTTCTTC.

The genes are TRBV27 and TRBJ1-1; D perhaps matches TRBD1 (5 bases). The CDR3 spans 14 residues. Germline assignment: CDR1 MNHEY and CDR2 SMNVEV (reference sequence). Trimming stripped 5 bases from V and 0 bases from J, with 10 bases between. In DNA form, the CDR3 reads TGTGCCAGCAGTCTGGGACTCCTGAACACTGAAGCTTTCTTT. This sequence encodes CASSLGLLNTEAFF.